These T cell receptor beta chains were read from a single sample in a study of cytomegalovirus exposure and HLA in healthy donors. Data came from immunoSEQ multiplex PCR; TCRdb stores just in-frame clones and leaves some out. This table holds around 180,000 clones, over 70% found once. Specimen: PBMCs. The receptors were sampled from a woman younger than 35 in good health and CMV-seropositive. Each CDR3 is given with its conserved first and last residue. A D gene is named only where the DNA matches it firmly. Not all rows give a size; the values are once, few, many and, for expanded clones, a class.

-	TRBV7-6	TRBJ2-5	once	CASSLAVGGGFGETQYF	TGTGCCAGCAGCTTAGCGGTGGGGGGGGGCTTCGGAGAGACCCAGTACTTC
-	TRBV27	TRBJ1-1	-	CASSTGMNTEAFF	TGTGCCAGCAGTACGGGGATGAACACTGAAGCTTTCTTT
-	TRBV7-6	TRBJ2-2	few	CASSLSRADTGELFF	TGTGCCAGCAGCTTATCCAGGGCGGACACCGGGGAGCTGTTTTTT
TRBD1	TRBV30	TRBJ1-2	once	CAWGTGSYGYTF	TGTGCCTGGGGGACAGGGTCGTATGGCTACACCTTC
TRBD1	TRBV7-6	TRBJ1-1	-	CASSLQGGNTEAFF	TGTGCCAGCAGCTTACAGGGGGGGAACACTGAAGCTTTCTTT
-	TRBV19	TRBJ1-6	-	CASSFHRDNSYNSPLHF	TGTGCCAGTAGTTTCCACCGGGACAACTCCTATAATTCACCCCTCCACTTT
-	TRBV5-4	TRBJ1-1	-	CASTDHRSMNTEAFF	TGTGCCAGCACCGACCACAGGTCCATGAACACTGAAGCTTTCTTT
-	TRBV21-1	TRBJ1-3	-	CASSKSRFTGNTIYF	TGTGCCAGCAGCAAATCCCGGTTCACTGGAAACACCATATATTTT
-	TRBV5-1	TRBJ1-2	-	CASSLEDSVYGYTF	TGCGCCAGCAGCTTGGAGGACAGCGTCTATGGCTACACCTTC
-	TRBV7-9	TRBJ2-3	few	CASSRTGPTDTQYF	TGTGCCAGCAGCCGAACAGGACCCACAGATACGCAGTATTTT
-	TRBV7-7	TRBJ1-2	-	CASSLEAAGRANYGYTF	TGTGCCAGCAGCTTAGAGGCAGCGGGGAGGGCTAACTATGGCTACACCTTC
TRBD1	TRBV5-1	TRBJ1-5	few	CASSLGTGIGQPQHF	TGCGCCAGCAGCTTGGGGACAGGCATAGGTCAGCCCCAGCATTTT
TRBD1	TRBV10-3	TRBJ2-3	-	CAISEGQGSTDTQYF	TGTGCCATCAGTGAGGGACAGGGAAGCACAGATACGCAGTATTTT
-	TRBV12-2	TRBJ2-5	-	CASRLDGLAGGPGQETQYF	TGTGCAAGTCGCTTAGATGGACTAGCGGGGGGGCCAGGCCAAGAGACCCAGTACTTC
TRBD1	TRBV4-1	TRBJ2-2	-	CASSHLGQTNTGELFF	TGCGCCAGCAGCCATTTGGGACAGACGAACACCGGGGAGCTGTTTTTT
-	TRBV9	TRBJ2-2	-	CASSVVEASGELFF	TGTGCCAGCAGCGTAGTGGAGGCCTCGGGGGAGCTGTTTTTT
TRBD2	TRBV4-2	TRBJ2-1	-	CASSQDPAGGRDEQFF	TGTGCCAGCAGCCAAGATCCGGCGGGGGGCAGGGATGAGCAGTTCTTC